The clone carrying this T cell receptor (beta chain) was found many times. This record comes from a study of blood T cells in healthy people across ages. A second roughly 7 to 12 cycle PCR used barcoded and J-beta primers. MiXCR was run by TCRdb on the 5' RACE reads, yielding one entry per CDR3 protein. Of around 1,500,000 distinct CDR3 sequences listed, 28% are singletons. This receptor was obtained from a woman in her twenties or thirties in good health. The sequencing sample was made of blood.

The CDR3 spells CAISGTAKETQYF. The CDR3 nucleotides read TGTGCCATCAGTGGGACAGCTAAAGAGACCCAGTACTTC. The rearrangement uses TRBV10-3 and TRBJ2-5; D may be TRBD1 (6 bases). The CDR3 is 13 residues long. Germline V gene sequence: CDR1 ENHRY, CDR2 SYGVKD. Between the trimmed V and J ends, which lost 4 bases and 3 bases, there was a span of 9 bases.